These 10 T cell receptor beta chains were all obtained from the same sample, sequenced in a study of cytomegalovirus exposure and HLA in healthy donors. A multiplex PCR was run with 60 Vbeta primers and 13 Jbeta primers. Sequencing was performed with immunoSEQ multiplex PCR; in TCRdb, only in-frame clones are kept and a portion is missing. The sample gives 170,000 or so clones, 80% of which show up once; about 7% is in the top ten. Sample: PBMCs. These receptors originate from a young man in good health and CMV-seropositive.

The rearrangement uses TRBV2 and TRBJ1-2; D unclear. The CDR3 covers 14 residues. V lost 4 bases and J lost 4, with 13 bases in between. CDR1 is SNHLY, CDR2 FYNNEI, per germline. CDR3 region: CASSAIDTIYGYTF. CDR3 DNA sequence: TGTGCCAGCAGTGCAATAGACACAATCTATGGCTACACCTTC.

The chain links TRBV11-2 to TRBJ2-2, with 8 bases identical to TRBD2. In germline, CDR1 is SGHAT, CDR2 FQNNGV. The CDR3 is made up of 19 amino acids. V lost 3 bases, J lost 5 bases, and 17 bases stayed unmatched. In DNA form, the CDR3 reads TGTGCCAGCAGCTTGGTATCCGGCAAACTAGCGGTCGTGACCGGGGAGCTGTTTTTT. It is translated as CASSLVSGKLAVVTGELFF.

The chain is built from TRBV27 and TRBJ1-5; the match to TRBD1 covers 10 bases. The CDR3 spans 15 residues. CDR1 and CDR2 (germline): MNHEY, SMNVEV (reference sequence). V lost 4 bases, J lost 7 bases, and 7 bases stayed unmatched. CDR3 loop: CASSSRDRGSQPQHF. The CDR3 region has the DNA TGTGCCAGCAGTTCCCGGGACAGGGGTTCCCAGCCCCAGCATTTT.

The chain links TRBV11-2 to TRBJ2-7, with TRBD2 matching 7 bases. V was pared by 4 bases and J by 4 bases, with 10 bases of the junction left unmatched. CDR3 length: 15 residues. Germline V gene sequence: CDR1 SGHAT, CDR2 FQNNGV. DNA for the CDR3: TGTGCCAGCAGCTCCTTAAGGACTAGGGGATACGAGCAGTACTTC. Translation: CASSSLRTRGYEQYF. Looking up the rest from reference TRBV11-2 and TRBJ2-7 gives the full variable domain: EAGVAQSPRYKIIEKRQSVAFWCNPISGHATLYWYQQILGQGPKLLIQFQNNGVVDDSQLPKDRFSAERLKGVDSTLKIQPAKLEDSAVYLCASSSLRTRGYEQYFGPGTRLTVT.

The V gene is TRBV29-1, the J gene TRBJ1-2; 9 positions agree with TRBD1. CDR3 length: 12 residues. Germline loops: CDR1 SQVTM, CDR2 ANQGSEA. The ends lost 7 bases at V and 8 bases at J; junction bases unmatched: 8. The CDR3 protein is CSAGTGTGGYTF. DNA for the CDR3: TGCAGCGCCGGGACAGGGACGGGCGGCTACACCTTC.

This chain connects TRBV2 to TRBJ2-7, with a possible D match to TRBD2 (7 bases). Trimming removed 7 bases from V and 5 bases from J, with 15 bases in between. This CDR3 is built from 13 residues. CDR1 is SNHLY and CDR2 is FYNNEI in the germline V gene. The CDR3 spells CASIRGGRHEQYF. The CDR3, as DNA: TGTGCCAGCATAAGGGGGGGGCGCCACGAGCAGTACTTC.

The V gene is TRBV10-2, the J gene TRBJ2-1, with 11 nucleotides matching TRBD2. The CDR3 runs 15 residues. Germline-derived CDR1 and CDR2 are WSHSY and SAAADI. With V trimmed by 3 bases and J by 5 bases, 3 bases remained unmatched. The CDR3 sequence: CASSETSGSHNEQFF. CDR3 sequence (DNA): TGCGCCAGCAGTGAAACTAGCGGGAGCCACAATGAGCAGTTCTTC.

This clone showed up just a few times. The V call is TRBV2, the J call TRBJ1-2; perhaps TRBD1 as D (6 bases). Trimming shortened V by 4 bases and J by 5 bases, and 11 bases separated the two germline ends. The length of the CDR3 is 13 residues. Germline CDR1 SNHLY, CDR2 FYNNEI. The CDR3 region has the DNA TGTGCCAGCAGTGCTCAGGGGAGTTATGGCTACACCTTC. Its protein product is CASSAQGSYGYTF.

The CDR3 DNA sequence: TGCGCCAGCAGGGACCAACTAGCGGGCTCCTACAATGAGCAGTTCTTC. This encodes CASRDQLAGSYNEQFF. This sequence joins TRBV5-1 and TRBJ2-1, with TRBD2 matching 9 bases. J was trimmed by 0 bases and V by 5 bases; bases with no gene match: 6. This CDR3 spans 16 amino acids. Germline V gene data show CDR1 as SGHRS and CDR2 as YFSETQ.

The CDR3 DNA sequence: TGTGCCAGCAGCGTAGGAGGGTCCTACGAGCAGTACTTC. This sequence encodes CASSVGGSYEQYF. The chain carries TRBV9 and TRBJ2-7; D might be TRBD2 (5 bases). The CDR3 is made up of 13 amino acids. Trimming removed 0 bases from V and 1 base from J, with 5 bases in between. Germline CDR1 SGDLS, CDR2 YYNGEE.